This TCR beta chain was profiled in a study of control samples from healthy donors and cancer patients. This CDR3 comprises 14 residues. Germline-derived CDR1 and CDR2 are SEHNR and FQNEAQ (reference sequence). V lost 5 bases to trimming and J lost 2 bases, with 10 bases between them. Sequencing used immunoSEQ multiplex PCR; TCRdb keeps in-frame clones, though not all of them. The sample shows about 95,000 clones, approximately 90% of them seen only once. This clone came up a few times. The V gene is TRBV7-9, the J gene TRBJ1-3; D is undetermined. The source material was blood. The sequence was obtained from a woman aged 25 to 39 in good health. DNA for the CDR3: TGTGCCAGCAGCGCTCACGGGACTGGAAACACCATATATTTT. This sequence encodes CASSAHGTGNTIYF.